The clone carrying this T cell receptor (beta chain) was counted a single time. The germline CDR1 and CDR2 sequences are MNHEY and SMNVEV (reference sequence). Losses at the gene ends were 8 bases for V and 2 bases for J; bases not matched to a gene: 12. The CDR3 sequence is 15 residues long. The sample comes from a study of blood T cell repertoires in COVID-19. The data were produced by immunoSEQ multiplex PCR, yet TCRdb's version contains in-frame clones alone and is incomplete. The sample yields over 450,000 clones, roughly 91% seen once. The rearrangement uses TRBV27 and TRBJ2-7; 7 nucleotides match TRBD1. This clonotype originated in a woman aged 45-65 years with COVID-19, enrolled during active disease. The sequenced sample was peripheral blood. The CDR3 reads CASGILGQVPYEQYF. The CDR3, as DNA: TGTGCCAGCGGCATCCTAGGACAGGTTCCCTACGAGCAGTACTTC.